The T cell receptor (beta chain) under discussion was sequenced for a study of blood T cell repertoires in COVID-19. The method was immunoSEQ multiplex PCR; TCRdb's version includes in-frame clones alone and lacks a portion of them. The sample has 150,000 to 200,000 clones; more than 75% are singletons. The CDR3 is 15 amino acids. The junction had 7 bases not matched to a gene; V was cut back by 3 bases and J by 5 bases. Germline-derived CDR1 and CDR2 are MNHEY and SVGAGI. What was sequenced was peripheral blood. This sequence joins TRBV6-5 and TRBJ2-7; 10 nucleotides match TRBD1. This sequence was found in a man between 40 and 49 years old with active or convalescent COVID-19. This CDR3 reads CASSYPGTGVDEQYF. In DNA, the CDR3 is TGTGCCAGCAGTTATCCCGGGACAGGGGTCGACGAGCAGTACTTC.